This TCR beta chain was sequenced for a study of shared clonotypes between healthy human individuals (dated by TCRdb to the early 2020s). In terms of the full investigation: Two women and three men aged 18 to 49 years were included in the cohort. To estimate repertoire size and how much clonotypes are shared between individuals, the study performed deep sequencing of blood TCR repertoires from roughly five healthy adults. Each donor's leukapheresis produced roughly between roughly 0.94 and 9.5 billion PBMCs. For each donor, CD4 naive and CD4 memory were each run on three plates, CD8 naive on two plates, and CD8 memory on one plate. Libraries were prepared and TCR repertoires were sequenced by different laboratories using diverse techniques, in order to increase sequencing depth and limit assay-specific biases. Study-wide conclusions, independent of this receptor: Because the study included only a small number of donors, the genetic and exposure-history diversity represented was limited. Around 5.4% of naive CD4, 3.5% of naive CD8, around 2.3% of memory CD4, and 0.35% to 0.5% of memory CD8 clonotypes were shared across a few donors. Sampling was limited to blood, and TCR repertoires in tissue likely differ from TCR repertoires in blood. Naive subsets generally had larger estimated clonotype richness than memory subsets did. Pairwise subsampling led to the expectation that sequencing depth would affect the degree of clonotype sharing among donors. Even with the large sequencing depth, rarefaction of the sorted-subset datasets indicated that sequencing was incomplete. Higher generation probabilities were observed for clonotypes shared by all four sorted-subset donors than for non-shared clonotypes.

Using the deep immunoSEQ assay, multiplex PCR amplified TCR CDR3 regions from genomic DNA. Extracted genomic DNA from each cell subset was distributed evenly across all wells of several immunoSEQ 96-well plates, and each plate was treated as a replicate. For sorted subsets, each replicate PCR was loaded with approximately 200 ng genomic DNA, equivalent to approximately 33,000 T cell genomes. Purified libraries were quantified with a Qubit 3.0 fluorometer, sized on a Bioanalyzer 2100, and re-quantified with the KAPA Library Quantification kit. Every immunoSEQ 96-well plate was sequenced on a separate single-read 150-cycle Illumina NextSeq 550 flow cell. Per the source publication's procedure: Because only junctional sequences without quality scores were contained in the immunoSEQ output, filtering matching that applied to full-length reads could not be performed. Sequences were annotated with PyIR, a Python wrapper for IgBLAST v1.9, and V/J genes and CDR3 were assigned using IMGT germline references. Reads were removed for weak V/J assignments (E-value above 1e-6), missing CDR3, stop codons, out-of-frame junctions, or ambiguous translated residues. A V3J clonotype was defined by an identical inferred V gene, J gene, and CDR3 amino acid sequence. Percentage overlap between repertoires was calculated by dividing the number of shared unique clonotypes by the size of the smaller repertoire. Repertoire richness was assessed with RTK rarefaction, the Chao1 estimator, and Recon v2.1 estimates of unobserved clonotypes. Generation probabilities for all TCRbeta clonotypes obtained by the gDNA method from a handful of donors were computed using OLGA. TCRdb's version of the immuneACCESS table is confined to in-frame rearrangements and falls short of the full clone set. An unresolved V gene accounts for under half of the shortfall where checked; the remainder is of unknown origin. V, J and clone size are those of that table, while D and trimming were read from the DNA. This sample lists some 2,400,000 clones; approximately 94% were detected once. The biggest ten clones account for around 0.13% of the sample.

This clone occurred once. Its antigen is not yet known. Base qualities are missing; no much larger clone stands one base away. V sheds 8 bases and J sheds 0 bases, leaving 15 bases between their ends. Counted from cysteine to phenylalanine, this CDR3 has 14 amino acids. Just CDR3 DNA is preserved here, 42 bases in frame from base 1. From the germline V gene (reference sequence), CDR1 is GTSNPN and CDR2 is SVGIG. Donors were healthy HIV-negative adults with no recently reported acute infections or vaccinations. Every donor was a Caucasian adult living in Nashville, Tennessee, USA. CD4+ T cells were enriched through magnetic negative selection, after which naive cells were positively selected on CD45RA and the remaining negative fraction served as the memory subset. After blood collection by leukapheresis, PBMCs were isolated using Ficoll-Histopaque density gradient centrifugation and then cryopreserved in the vapor phase of liquid nitrogen. Analytical flow cytometry was used to check the purity and quantity of each magnetically sorted T cell population. From each sorted fraction, genomic DNA was isolated and quantified by UV absorbance on a Nanodrop 2000c.

The source material was naive CD4+ T cells sorted from blood. This specimen's cell subset or site label, interpreted: CD45RA+ positively selected. The chain is made from TRBV30 and TRBJ2-3, with TRBD1 perhaps the D gene, on 5 matching bases. This TCR was sampled from a man between 18 and 29 years old in good health. The DNA sequence is given as TGTGCCGGACGACACAGGTTAAGCACAGATACGCAGTATTTT. Protein translation: CAGRHRLSTDTQYF.